This T cell receptor beta chain came from a study of long-term antiretroviral therapy in people with HIV. This CDR3 spans 19 amino acids. V lost 6 bases and J lost 0; bases outside the gene matches: 19. Germline CDR1 SGHTA, CDR2 FQGNSA. It was version v3.0 of the immunoSEQ assay that was run at survey level. Sequenced by immunoSEQ multiplex PCR; TCRdb stores in-frame clones only, minus some. The data contain fewer than 55,000 clones, roughly 96% of them singletons. Material: unsorted PBMCs, obtained 3.7 years after starting antiretroviral therapy. The V and J genes are TRBV7-2 and TRBJ2-5, with 7 nucleotides matching TRBD2. The clonotype originates from a woman between 50 and 59 years old with HIV. CDR3 in amino acids: CASSSHSGTPSRYQETQYF. CDR3 coding DNA: TGTGCCAGCAGTTCCCACAGCGGGACTCCTAGTCGGTACCAAGAGACCCAGTACTTC.